This T cell receptor (beta chain) appears in the sequencing data of a study of early T cells in non-severe SARS-CoV-2 infection. Whole-study context: Bulk RNA isolated from unsorted whole blood underwent sequencing; chains were not paired. The study, taken as a whole, reports: Database matching using VDJdb favored anti-spike CD8 responses, with private and CD4 specificities left missing.

Individually, cDNA molecules had unique molecular identifiers attached to them. TCRdb called the 5' RACE reads again in MiXCR, with one record for every CDR3 protein. Of tens of thousands of distinct CDR3 sequences listed, about 10% are singletons. This clonotype was seen ten or more times. Antigen unknown. There are 14 residues in the CDR3. Trimming took 1 base from V and 2 from J, leaving 9 bases between them. Germline lookup yields CDR1 SEHNR and CDR2 FQNEAQ (reference sequence). The chain employs TRBV7-9 and TRBJ2-7, with D unclear. This TCR came from an adult who was a healthcare worker with PCR-confirmed SARS-CoV-2 infection or an uninfected control (not recorded which). Sequenced material: whole blood, taken at baseline. CDR3 bases: TGTGCCAGCAGCTTAGTGGACGAAACCTACGAGCAGTACTTC. It specifies CASSLVDETYEQYF.